Listed here are 3 T cell receptor beta chains from one sample, sequenced in a study of T cell clonality in common variable immunodeficiency. The assay was immunoSEQ multiplex PCR, and TCRdb's table has in-frame clones only and misses some. The sample has approximately 30,000 clones, none seen only once. Broader study findings: Common variable immunodeficiency TCR beta sequences reportedly had fewer deletions and N-nucleotide insertions.

These receptors have no known antigen. The sequenced sample consisted of peripheral blood mononuclear cells. These receptor sequences come from a human donor with common variable immunodeficiency.

This clone came up many times. The read halts 3 residues ahead of the CDR3 end, with the missing end drawn from the germline J gene. The rearrangement uses TRBV5-4 and TRBJ1-2, with unresolved D. Germline V gene data show CDR1 as SGHNT and CDR2 as YYREEE (reference sequence). This CDR3 is built from 12 residues. The DNA read from the CDR3 is TGTGCCAGCAGCTTGGACGGTGTCGGC. It codes for CASSLDGVG. The whole CDR3 protein reads CASSLDGVGYTF.

There are many counts of this clone. The read stops 3 residues short of the end of the CDR3; the missing end is completed from the germline J gene. This rearrangement joins TRBV7-2 to TRBJ1-5; unclear D gene. The CDR3 is made up of 15 amino acids. Germline V gives CDR1 SGHTA, CDR2 FQGNSA. V lost 0 bases and J 1 base, leaving 7 bases between the germline ends. The CDR3 bases that were read are TGTGCCAGCAGCTTAGCAGGGTGGAGCAATCAGCCC. Its translation is CASSLAGWSNQP. Given in full, the CDR3 is CASSLAGWSNQPQHF.

This clone was counted only a few times. The CDR3 end falls 3 residues outside the read, so it is completed with the germline J gene. The chain is built from TRBV7-9 and TRBJ2-1, with TRBD1 identical over 8 bases. The germline CDR1 and CDR2 sequences are SEHNR and FQNEAQ (reference sequence). This CDR3 is built from 14 residues. J lost 5 bases, V lost 5 bases, and 5 bases had no gene match. The chain's CDR3 is CASSLGQVNNEQFF. The DNA read from the CDR3 is TGTGCCAGCAGCCTGGGACAGGTGAACAATGAG.